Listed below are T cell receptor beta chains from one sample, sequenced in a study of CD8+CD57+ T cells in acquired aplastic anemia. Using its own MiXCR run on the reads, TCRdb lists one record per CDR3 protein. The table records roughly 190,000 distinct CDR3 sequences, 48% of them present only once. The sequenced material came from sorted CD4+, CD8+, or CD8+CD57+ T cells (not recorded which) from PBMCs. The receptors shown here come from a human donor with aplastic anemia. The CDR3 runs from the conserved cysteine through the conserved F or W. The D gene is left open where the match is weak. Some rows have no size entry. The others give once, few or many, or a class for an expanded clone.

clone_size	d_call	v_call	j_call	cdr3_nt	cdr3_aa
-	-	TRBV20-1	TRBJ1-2	TGCAGTGCTAGAGTCCCGGGGGGGCACTACACCTTC	CSARVPGGHYTF
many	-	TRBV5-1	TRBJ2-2	TGCGCCAGCAGCTTGGTTGTAGCGAACACCGGGGAGCTGTTTTTT	CASSLVVANTGELFF
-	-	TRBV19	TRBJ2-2	TGTGCCAGTAACGTCATAATGGGGAACACCGGGGAGCTGTTTTTT	CASNVIMGNTGELFF
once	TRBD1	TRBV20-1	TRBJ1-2	TGCAGTGCTAGAGACCCAACCGACAGGGGGCTTAACTATGGCTACACCTTC	CSARDPTDRGLNYGYTF
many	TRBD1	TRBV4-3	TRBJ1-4	TGCGCCAGCAGCCAAGTGGGACAGGGGAATGAAAAACTGTTTTTT	CASSQVGQGNEKLFF
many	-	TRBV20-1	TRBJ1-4	TGCAGTGCTAGAGTTGGGGGAGGGGGATCCCGTGCAAAACTGTTTTTT	CSARVGGGGSRAKLFF
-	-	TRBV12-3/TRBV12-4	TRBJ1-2	TGTGCCAGCAGTTCGAACTTCCTGAGTGTGGGCTACACCTTC	CASSSNFLSVGYTF
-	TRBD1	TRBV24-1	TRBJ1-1	TGTGCCGTATCAAGGGGGACGAGGGGGCGGGTCGCGGCTGAAGCTTTCTTT	CAVSRGTRGRVAAEAFF
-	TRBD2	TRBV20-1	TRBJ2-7	TGCAGTGCTAGACCAGCGGGAGTCTACGAGCAGTACTTC	CSARPAGVYEQYF
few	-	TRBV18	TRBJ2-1	TGTGCCAGCTCACCGGGGGCAGGGTTTGAGCAGTTCTTC	CASSPGAGFEQFF
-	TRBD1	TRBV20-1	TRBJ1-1	TGCAGTGCATCAAGGGGGCTTGGCACTGAAGCTTTCTTT	CSASRGLGTEAFF
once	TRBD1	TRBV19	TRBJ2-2	TGTGCCAGTAGGTGGGACAGGGACACCGGGGAGCTGTTTTTT	CASRWDRDTGELFF
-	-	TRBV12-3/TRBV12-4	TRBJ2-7	TGTGCCAGCAGTCAAACTAGGAGGGGGCAGTACTTC	CASSQTRRGQYF
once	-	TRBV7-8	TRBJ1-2	TGTGCCAGCAGCTTTGGGCCGGGGAGCTATGGCTACACCTTC	CASSFGPGSYGYTF
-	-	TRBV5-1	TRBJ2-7	TGCGCCAGCAGCGGAGACGTGTCCGAAAACTACGAGCAGTACTTC	CASSGDVSENYEQYF
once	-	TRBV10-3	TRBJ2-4	TGTGCCGCCTCAATAGTGGGCATTCAGTACTTC	CAASIVGIQYF
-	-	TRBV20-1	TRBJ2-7	TGCAGTGCTCACGACAGAGGGGCCACCTACGAGCAGTACTTC	CSAHDRGATYEQYF
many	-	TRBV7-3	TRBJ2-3	TGTGCCAGCAGCTTAATTCCTAGCACGAGCACAGATACGCAGTATTTT	CASSLIPSTSTDTQYF
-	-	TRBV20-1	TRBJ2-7	TGCAGTGCCCAGAGAGGTAGCCAAAGCTCCTACGAGCAGTACTTC	CSAQRGSQSSYEQYF
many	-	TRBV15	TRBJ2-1	TGTGCCACCAGCGGAGACCTCTTCGGTGAGCAGTTCTTC	CATSGDLFGEQFF
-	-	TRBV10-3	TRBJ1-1	TGTGCCATCAGTGACAACTCCCTGAACACTGAAGCTTTCTTT	CAISDNSLNTEAFF
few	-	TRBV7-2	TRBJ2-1	TGTGCCAGCAGCTTAGACGGGAGCAATGAGCAGTTCTTC	CASSLDGSNEQFF
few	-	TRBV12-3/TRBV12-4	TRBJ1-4	TGTGCCAGCACCGCTGACAAAGTCTCTAATGAAAAACTGTTTTTT	CASTADKVSNEKLFF
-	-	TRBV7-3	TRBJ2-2	TGTGCCAGCAGCCCCAGGGTGGCCGGGGAGCTGTTTTTT	CASSPRVAGELFF